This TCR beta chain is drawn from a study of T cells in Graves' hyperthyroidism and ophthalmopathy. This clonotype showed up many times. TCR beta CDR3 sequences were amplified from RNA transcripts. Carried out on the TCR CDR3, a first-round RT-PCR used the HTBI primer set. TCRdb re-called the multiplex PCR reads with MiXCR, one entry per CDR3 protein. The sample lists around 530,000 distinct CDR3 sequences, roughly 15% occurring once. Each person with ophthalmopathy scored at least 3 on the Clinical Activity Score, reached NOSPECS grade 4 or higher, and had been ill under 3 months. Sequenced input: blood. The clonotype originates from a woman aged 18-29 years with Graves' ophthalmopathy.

The DNA of the CDR3 is TGTGCCAGCAGCCGCGCCGGGACAAAGAACACTGAAGCTTTCTTT. Protein: CASSRAGTKNTEAFF. The V and J genes are TRBV3-1 and TRBJ1-1; tentative D call: TRBD1 (6 bases). Germline-derived CDR1 and CDR2 are LGHDT and YNNKEL (reference sequence). V lost 4 bases and J lost 1, with 13 bases in between. The CDR3 has 15 residues.